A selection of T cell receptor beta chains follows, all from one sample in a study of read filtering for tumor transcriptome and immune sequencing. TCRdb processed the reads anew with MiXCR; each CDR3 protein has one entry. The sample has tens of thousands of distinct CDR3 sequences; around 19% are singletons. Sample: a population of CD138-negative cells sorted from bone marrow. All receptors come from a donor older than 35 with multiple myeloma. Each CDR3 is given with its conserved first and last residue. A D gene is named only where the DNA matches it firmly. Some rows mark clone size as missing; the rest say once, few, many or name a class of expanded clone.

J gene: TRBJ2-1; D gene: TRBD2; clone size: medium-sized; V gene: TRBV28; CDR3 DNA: TGTGCCAGCAGTGATAGCGGGAGAAACAATGAGCAGTTCTTC; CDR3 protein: CASSDSGRNNEQFF
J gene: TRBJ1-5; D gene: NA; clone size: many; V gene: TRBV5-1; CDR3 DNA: TGCGCCAGCAGCTTGGCTTCAGGGGACAATCAGCCCCAGCATTTT; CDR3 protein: CASSLASGDNQPQHF
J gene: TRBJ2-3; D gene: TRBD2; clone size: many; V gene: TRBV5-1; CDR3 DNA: TGCGCCAGCAGCTTGGTCCTAGCGGGACAAGATACGCAGTATTTT; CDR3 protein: CASSLVLAGQDTQYF
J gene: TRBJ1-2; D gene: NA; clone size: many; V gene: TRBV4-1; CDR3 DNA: TGCGCCAGCAGCCAAGAACGGGGGAACGATGGCTACACCTTC; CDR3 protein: CASSQERGNDGYTF
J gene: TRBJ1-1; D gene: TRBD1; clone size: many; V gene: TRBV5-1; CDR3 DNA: TGCGCCAGCAGCTCGGTGGACAGGGAAGCTTTCTTT; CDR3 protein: CASSSVDREAFF
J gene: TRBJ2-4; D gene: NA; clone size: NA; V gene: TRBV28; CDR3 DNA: TGTGCCAGCTACGACAGGTCCCAAAACATTCAGTACTTC; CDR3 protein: CASYDRSQNIQYF
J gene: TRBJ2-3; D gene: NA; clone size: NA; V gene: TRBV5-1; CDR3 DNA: TGCGTCAGCGCGGTACTAGTACCGCTCACAGATACGCAGTATTTT; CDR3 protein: CVSAVLVPLTDTQYF
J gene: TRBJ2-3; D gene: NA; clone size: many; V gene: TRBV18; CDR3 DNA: TGTGCCAGCTCCCCTCTGGGGCCCAGGCTTGACACAGATACGCAGTATTTT; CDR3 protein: CASSPLGPRLDTDTQYF
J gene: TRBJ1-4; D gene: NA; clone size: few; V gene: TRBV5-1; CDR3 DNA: TGCGCCAGCAGTTATGGTGGCGGAGGTTACGAAAAACTGTTTTTT; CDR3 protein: CASSYGGGGYEKLFF
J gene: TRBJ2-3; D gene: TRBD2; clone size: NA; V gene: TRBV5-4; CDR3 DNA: TGTGCCTGGCGACCGAGCGGGGGGGATACGCAGTATTTT; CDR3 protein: CAWRPSGGDTQYF
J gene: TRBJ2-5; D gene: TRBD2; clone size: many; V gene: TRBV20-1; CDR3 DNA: TGCAGTGCTAGGCCGGGGACTAGCGGGGGGGCAGGGGAGACCCAGTACTTC; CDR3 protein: CSARPGTSGGAGETQYF
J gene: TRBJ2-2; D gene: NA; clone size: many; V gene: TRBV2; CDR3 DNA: TGTGCCAGCAGTGAAGCGCGTGTCACCGGGGAGCTGTTTTTT; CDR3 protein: CASSEARVTGELFF
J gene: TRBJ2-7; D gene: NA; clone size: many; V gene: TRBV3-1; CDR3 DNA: TGTGCCAGCAGCCAACTTGATAGCGAGAGCTCCTACGAGCAGTACTTC; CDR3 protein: CASSQLDSESSYEQYF
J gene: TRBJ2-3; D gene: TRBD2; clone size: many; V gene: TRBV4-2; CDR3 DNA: TGTGCCAGCAGCCCCCGTTTAGCGGGGGAGTCAGATACGCAGTATTTT; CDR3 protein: CASSPRLAGESDTQYF
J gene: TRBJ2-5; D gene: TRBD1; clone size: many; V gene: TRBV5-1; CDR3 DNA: TGCGCCAGCAGCTTGGATGGGCAGGGGGAAGAGACCCAGTACTTC; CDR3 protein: CASSLDGQGEETQYF